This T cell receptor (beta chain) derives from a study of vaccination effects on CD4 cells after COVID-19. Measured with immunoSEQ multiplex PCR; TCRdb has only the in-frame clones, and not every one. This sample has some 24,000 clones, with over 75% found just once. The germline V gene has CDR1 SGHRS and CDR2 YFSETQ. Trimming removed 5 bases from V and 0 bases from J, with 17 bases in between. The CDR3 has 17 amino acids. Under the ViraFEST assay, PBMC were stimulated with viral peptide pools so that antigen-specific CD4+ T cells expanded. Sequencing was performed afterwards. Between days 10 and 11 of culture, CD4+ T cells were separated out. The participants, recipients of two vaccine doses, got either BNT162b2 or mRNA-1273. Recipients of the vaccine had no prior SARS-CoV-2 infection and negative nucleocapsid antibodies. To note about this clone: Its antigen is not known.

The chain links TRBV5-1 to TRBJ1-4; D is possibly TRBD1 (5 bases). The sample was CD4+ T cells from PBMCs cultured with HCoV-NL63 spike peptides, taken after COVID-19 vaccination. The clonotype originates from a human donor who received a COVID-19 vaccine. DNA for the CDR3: TGCGCCAGCAGGGGGGGATTCTCCCTTGCAACTAATGAAAAACTGTTTTTT. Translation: CASRGGFSLATNEKLFF.